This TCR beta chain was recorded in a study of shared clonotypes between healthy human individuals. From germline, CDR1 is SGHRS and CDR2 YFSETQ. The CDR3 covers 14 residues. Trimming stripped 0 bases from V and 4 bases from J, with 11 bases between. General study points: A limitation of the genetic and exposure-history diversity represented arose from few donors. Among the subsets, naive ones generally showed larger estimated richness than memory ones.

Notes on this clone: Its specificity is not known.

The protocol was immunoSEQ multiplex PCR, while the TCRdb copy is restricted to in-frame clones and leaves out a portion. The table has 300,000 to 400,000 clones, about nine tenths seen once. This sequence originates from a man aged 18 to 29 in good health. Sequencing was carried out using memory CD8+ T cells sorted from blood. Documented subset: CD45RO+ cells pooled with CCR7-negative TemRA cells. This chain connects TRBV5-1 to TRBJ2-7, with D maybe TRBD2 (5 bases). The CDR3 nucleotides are TGCGCCAGCAGCTTGGCGGGATTAACATACGAGCAGTACTTC. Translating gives CASSLAGLTYEQYF.